Described below is a single TCR beta chain sequence and its context. The PCR contained 60 Vbeta and 13 Jbeta primers. Profiled with immunoSEQ multiplex PCR; TCRdb holds only in-frame clones, not every one. This table holds some 140,000 clones, more than 75% found once. These data are taken from a study of cytomegalovirus exposure and HLA in healthy donors. Background on the study: Earlier results showed roughly 110 million unique TCR beta sequences derived from some 190 million T cells.

As for the donors, each was a healthy bone marrow donor. Trimming pared 4 bases from V and 6 bases from J, leaving 11 bases between. The CDR3 covers 13 residues. Per the germline V gene, CDR1 is SGHTA and CDR2 is FQGTGA. V usage is TRBV7-3 and J usage is TRBJ2-3; D unresolved. Sequenced material: PBMCs. The sequence came from a male donor in good health and CMV-seronegative. The CDR3 loop is CASSSDPEDTQYF. The CDR3 DNA is TGTGCCAGCAGCTCAGATCCGGAGGATACGCAGTATTTT.